A single sample gave rise to the 28 T cell receptor beta chains below, sequenced in a study of early T cells in non-severe SARS-CoV-2 infection. TCRdb re-called the 5' RACE reads through MiXCR, storing one row per CDR3 protein. Of more than 20,000 distinct CDR3 sequences in the sample, 4% to 4.5% were seen once. The sequencing input was whole blood. The source of these receptors is an adult who was a healthcare worker with PCR-confirmed SARS-CoV-2 infection or an uninfected control (not recorded which).

The table lists this clonotype with many counts. This chain connects TRBV3-1 to TRBJ1-1; TRBD1 matches 8 bases. CDR3 size: 15 residues. The germline gives CDR1 LGHDT, CDR2 YNNKEL (reference sequence). V lost 1 base and J lost 4; bases outside the gene matches: 5. CDR3: CASSQGPGGGTEAFF. Written as DNA, the CDR3 is TGTGCCAGCAGCCAAGGTCCAGGGGGCGGCACTGAAGCTTTCTTT.

This clonotype was found a few times. This chain uses TRBV27 with TRBJ2-1; D call uncertain. The CDR3 is made up of 13 amino acids. CDR1 is MNHEY and CDR2 is SMNVEV in the germline V gene (reference sequence). V was cut by 3 bases and J by 9 bases, with 12 bases left in between. CDR3 amino acids: CASSFSSFGEQFF. CDR3 nucleotides: TGTGCCAGCAGTTTTAGTAGCTTCGGTGAGCAGTTCTTC.

The chain uses TRBV20-1 and TRBJ2-3; D is tentatively TRBD1 or TRBD2 (5 bases each). The V end lost 6 bases, the J end lost 3 bases, and 22 bases lay between the germline ends. CDR1 is DFQATT, CDR2 SNEGSKA, per germline (reference sequence). The CDR3 consists of 16 residues. As DNA, the CDR3 is TGCAGTGCCCCCCTCGGGGCTACCACCCCGACAGATACGCAGTATTTT. Encoded protein: CSAPLGATTPTDTQYF.

This clonotype was counted at least ten times. The genes are TRBV7-9 and TRBJ1-5, with D maybe TRBD1 (6 bases). The CDR3 spans 16 residues. The germline CDR1 and CDR2 sequences are SEHNR and FQNEAQ (reference sequence). The ends were cut back, 4 bases at V and 7 bases at J, with 20 bases in the middle. In nucleotides, the CDR3 is TGTGCCAGCAGCTCCGTCGGTCGGGGGGCGGCCCAGCCCCAGCATTTT. Protein sequence: CASSSVGRGAAQPQHF.

The table lists this clonotype with many counts. This chain connects TRBV20-1 to TRBJ2-3; D is unclear. Looked up from germline, CDR1 is DFQATT and CDR2 is SNEGSKA (reference sequence). This CDR3 spans 13 amino acids. Trimming pared 1 base from V and 0 bases from J, leaving 5 bases between. CDR3 region: CSARVTSTDTQYF. CDR3 nucleotide sequence: TGCAGTGCTAGAGTAACTAGCACAGATACGCAGTATTTT.

This clonotype was detected many times. CDR3 sequence: CASSSGTGHTGELFF. The CDR3 DNA reads TGTGCCAGCAGTTCCGGGACAGGGCACACCGGGGAGCTGTTTTTT. The chain couples TRBV27 to TRBJ2-2; TRBD1 agrees at 9 bases. The CDR3 extends over 15 amino acids. The trim removed 4 bases at V and 3 bases at J, leaving 3 bases unmatched. Germline V lookup: CDR1 MNHEY, CDR2 SMNVEV (reference sequence).

This clonotype was detected ten times or more. The rearrangement uses TRBV29-1 and TRBJ2-1, with D possibly matching TRBD1 (6 bases). The germline V gene encodes CDR1 SQVTM and CDR2 ANQGSEA. Trimming took 7 bases from V and 1 from J, leaving 11 bases between them. This CDR3 region has 13 residues. The CDR3 loop reads CSALTGSYNEQFF. CDR3 nucleotides: TGCAGCGCACTTACAGGGTCCTACAATGAGCAGTTCTTC.

This clonotype was observed many times. This chain joins TRBV9 and TRBJ2-5; TRBD1 matches 12 bases. CDR3 length: 15 residues. V lost 4 bases, J lost 4 bases, and 5 bases stayed unmatched. From germline, CDR1 is SGDLS and CDR2 YYNGEE. The CDR3 coding sequence is TGTGCCAGCAGCTCCGGGACAGGGGGCTCAGAGACCCAGTACTTC. The encoded protein is CASSSGTGGSETQYF.

In its sample, this clonotype was seen a few times. CDR3: CASSLRTLTGKGYTF. In DNA, the CDR3 is TGTGCCAGCAGCCTCCGGACTTTGACGGGGAAGGGCTACACCTTC. The J gene is TRBJ1-2, the V gene TRBV3-1; no clear D. V was clipped by 4 bases and J by 8 bases, with 20 bases between them. Germline V gene data show CDR1 as LGHDT and CDR2 as YNNKEL (reference sequence). The length of the CDR3 is 15 residues.

The CDR3 nucleotides are TGTGCCAGCATAGGTAGCGGGACCCGTGCAGAGACCCAGTACTTC. Translating gives CASIGSGTRAETQYF. V gene TRBV7-2 combines with J gene TRBJ2-5; 8 bases line up with TRBD2. The V gene end was trimmed by 7 bases and the J gene end by 4 bases; junction bases not matched to a gene: 11. CDR3 length equals 15 residues. Germline V lookup: CDR1 SGHTA, CDR2 FQGNSA.

This clonotype was seen ten or more times. CDR3 nucleotides: TGTGCCAGCAGTGATTCCGCCGGGACAGCAACCCTTGAGTACGAGCAGTACTTC. This sequence encodes CASSDSAGTATLEYEQYF. V and J are TRBV25-1 and TRBJ2-7; 7 positions agree with TRBD1. CDR3 size: 18 residues. Per germline, CDR1 MGHDK and CDR2 SYGVNS. The V gene end was trimmed by 3 bases and the J gene end by 4 bases; junction bases not matched to a gene: 18.

The J gene is TRBJ2-1, the V gene TRBV27, with 14 bases matching TRBD2. V trimming: 5 bases; J trimming: 7 bases; junction bases outside the gene matches: 10. The CDR3 length is 17 residues. Germline CDR1 is MNHEY and CDR2 is SMNVEV (reference sequence). CDR3 amino acids: CASSPRLAGGPNNEQFF. In DNA form, the CDR3 reads TGTGCCAGCAGTCCCCGACTAGCGGGAGGGCCGAATAATGAGCAGTTCTTC.

The V call is TRBV20-1, the J call TRBJ2-2; the D gene could be TRBD1 or TRBD2 (6 bases each). Germline CDR1 reads DFQATT; CDR2 reads SNEGSKA (reference sequence). This CDR3 is built from 15 residues. Between the trimmed V and J ends, which lost 6 bases and 2 bases, there was a span of 16 bases. The CDR3 nucleotides are TGCAGTGCCGGCCGGGGGCCCCTTAACACCGGGGAGCTGTTTTTT. Its protein product is CSAGRGPLNTGELFF.

Many counts were recorded for this clonotype. J is TRBJ2-5 and V is TRBV28; no clear D. Germline CDR1 and CDR2: MDHEN and SYDVKM. This CDR3 is built from 14 residues. V lost 5 bases, J lost 0 bases, and 10 bases lay in between. The CDR3 DNA follows: TGTGCCAGCAGTAAGGCCCGCGACCAAGAGACCCAGTACTTC. Its protein product is CASSKARDQETQYF. The whole variable domain, remainder taken from reference TRBV28 and TRBJ2-5, is DVKVTQSSRYLVKRTGEKVFLECVQDMDHENMFWYRQDPGLGLRLIYFSYDVKMKEKGDIPEGYSVSREKKERFSLILESASTNQTSMYLCASSKARDQETQYFGPGTRLLVL.

Many counts were recorded for this clonotype. J is TRBJ2-3 and V is TRBV24-1; D possibly corresponds to TRBD1 (6 bases). V gave up 4 bases and J gave up 5 bases, with 12 bases separating them. The CDR3 has 14 residues. Germline V gives CDR1 KGHDR, CDR2 SFDVKD. This CDR3 is CATSDLKGEDTQYF. For the CDR3, the DNA is TGTGCCACCAGTGACCTAAAGGGGGAAGATACGCAGTATTTT.

This clonotype appeared many times. The chain employs TRBV5-4 and TRBJ2-1, with 10 bases lining up with TRBD2. The germline V gene has CDR1 SGHNT and CDR2 YYREEE (reference sequence). The ends lost 0 bases at V and 4 bases at J; junction bases unmatched: 1. CDR3 length: 15 residues. The CDR3 sequence is CASSLGAGGYNEQFF. The CDR3 DNA follows: TGTGCCAGCAGCTTGGGAGCGGGAGGGTACAATGAGCAGTTCTTC.

This clonotype has more than one count but fewer than ten. DNA of the CDR3: TGTGCCAGCAGTTTGGTCAGGGGCGGGGAAAAACTGTTTTTT. This encodes CASSLVRGGEKLFF. The rearrangement uses TRBV12-3 or TRBV12-4 and TRBJ1-4, with D maybe TRBD1 (6 bases). This CDR3 has 14 residues. V was shortened by 3 bases and J by 8 bases, with 13 bases between the two germline ends.

Remarks on this clonotype: This may be a read error, as it is one base from a much larger clone. V and J are TRBV7-9 and TRBJ2-3; D is uncertain. The CDR3 has 14 residues. CDR1 is SEHNR, CDR2 FQNEAQ, per germline (reference sequence). This CDR3 reads CASSRPPDPDAQYF. CDR3 in DNA: TGTGCCAGCAGCCGGCCGCCGGATCCAGATGCGCAGTATTTT.

There are many counts of this clonotype. The chain recombines TRBV2 with TRBJ1-1, with TRBD1 matching over 9 bases. The junction had 6 bases not matched to a gene; V was cut back by 7 bases and J by 9 bases. Germline assignment: CDR1 SNHLY and CDR2 FYNNEI. The CDR3 length is 12 residues. The CDR3 DNA reads as TGTGCCAGCAAACGGGACAGGGAACAAGCTTTCTTT. It encodes CASKRDREQAFF.

This clonotype was detected ten times or more. This chain connects TRBV7-2 to TRBJ1-4; no reliable D call. CDR3 length: 16 residues. V shed 4 bases and J shed 2 bases, with 14 bases lying between them. Germline CDR1 reads SGHTA; CDR2 reads FQGNSA. The CDR3 DNA sequence: TGTGCCAGCAGCTCCTTGCGGAGCGCGACTAATGAAAAACTGTTTTTT. Amino acid sequence: CASSSLRSATNEKLFF.

This clonotype has a count of ten or more. The CDR3 protein is CASSARARKETQYF. CDR3 nucleotide sequence: TGTGCCAGCAGCGCCCGGGCTCGAAAAGAGACCCAGTACTTC. The chain has TRBV3-1 and TRBJ2-5; no reliable D call. V was clipped by 5 bases and J by 3 bases, with 13 bases between them. This CDR3 comprises 14 residues. Germline lookup yields CDR1 LGHDT and CDR2 YNNKEL (reference sequence).

The chain is built from TRBV19 and TRBJ2-3, with 9 nucleotides matching TRBD1. J was trimmed by 6 bases and V by 5 bases; bases with no gene match: 6. CDR3 length: 14 amino acids. The V gene's germline CDR1 is LNHDA and CDR2 SQIVND (reference sequence). The CDR3 region has the DNA TGTGCCAGTAGTCCCCGGACAGGGGCTGATACGCAGTATTTT. Protein sequence: CASSPRTGADTQYF.

This clonotype was counted many times. This chain links TRBV27 with TRBJ2-2; D is uncertain. The CDR3 covers 14 residues. V was pared by 2 bases and J by 0 bases, with 4 bases between. Germline-derived CDR1 and CDR2 are MNHEY and SMNVEV (reference sequence). In DNA, the CDR3 is TGTGCCAGCAGTTTAACAGCGAACACCGGGGAGCTGTTTTTT. This sequence encodes CASSLTANTGELFF.

There are many counts of this clonotype. V usage is TRBV24-1 and J usage is TRBJ2-2, with 8 bases identical to TRBD2. Germline loops: CDR1 KGHDR, CDR2 SFDVKD. CDR3 length: 15 residues. V gave up 0 bases and J gave up 7 bases; unmatched junction bases: 3. This CDR3 reads CATSDLAGGGGELFF. The CDR3 region has the DNA TGTGCCACCAGTGATTTGGCGGGGGGCGGCGGGGAGCTGTTTTTT.

This clonotype was seen only a few times. The J gene is TRBJ1-2, the V gene TRBV12-3 or TRBV12-4; 7 bases line up with TRBD1. This CDR3 is 14 amino acids long. V lost 4 bases to trimming and J lost 8 bases; unmatched junction nucleotides: 10. DNA for the CDR3: TGTGCCAGCAGTTCCCGCAGGGGGATGAGCGGCTACACCTTC. Protein: CASSSRRGMSGYTF.

This clonotype was found many times. The rearrangement joins TRBV18 to TRBJ1-6, with TRBD1 as a possible D gene (5 bases). This CDR3 has 15 residues. Trimming shortened V by 0 bases and J by 10 bases, and 13 bases separated the two germline ends. Germline loops: CDR1 KGHSH, CDR2 LQKENI. The CDR3 loop reads CASSPPREGGSPLHF. The CDR3 nucleotides are TGTGCCAGCTCACCACCCAGGGAAGGAGGGTCACCCCTCCACTTT.

This clonotype was found many times. This chain links TRBV20-1 with TRBJ2-7; 7 bases agree with TRBD2. V shed 5 bases, J shed 4 bases, and the junction held 14 bases outside the gene matches. Germline V gene lookup returns CDR1 DFQATT and CDR2 SNEGSKA (reference sequence). The CDR3 extends over 15 amino acids. DNA of the CDR3: TGCAGTGCTCCCCGGGTAAGCGGGGTGTTTTACGAGCAGTACTTC. As protein: CSAPRVSGVFYEQYF.

The gene calls are TRBV18 and TRBJ2-1; 11 bases match TRBD2. Per germline, CDR1 KGHSH and CDR2 LQKENI. The CDR3 spans 15 residues. Unmatched junction bases numbered 9, after V lost 6 bases and J lost 8 bases. The CDR3 here is CASSQTSGNAHEQFF. The CDR3 nucleotides read TGTGCCAGCTCTCAGACTAGCGGGAATGCACATGAGCAGTTCTTC.